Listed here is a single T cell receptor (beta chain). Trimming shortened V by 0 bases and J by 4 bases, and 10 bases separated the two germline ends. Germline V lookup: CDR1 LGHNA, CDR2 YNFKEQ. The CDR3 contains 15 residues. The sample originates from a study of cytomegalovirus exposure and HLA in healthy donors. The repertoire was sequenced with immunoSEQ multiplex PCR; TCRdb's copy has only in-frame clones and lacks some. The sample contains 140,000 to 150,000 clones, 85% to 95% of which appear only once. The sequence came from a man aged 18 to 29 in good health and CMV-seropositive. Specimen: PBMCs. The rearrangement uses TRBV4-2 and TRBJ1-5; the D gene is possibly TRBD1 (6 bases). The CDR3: CASSQEGHQNQPQHF. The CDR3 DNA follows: TGTGCCAGCAGCCAAGAGGGACACCAGAATCAGCCCCAGCATTTT.